The rows below give T cell receptor beta chains drawn from one sample of a study of identical twins. TCRdb used MiXCR to reprocess the 5' RACE reads, holding one entry per CDR3 protein. Of some 1,700,000 distinct CDR3 sequences in the sample, around 29% are singletons; the top ten hold about 0.27%. Sequenced: cord blood. Every receptor here comes from a newborn girl in good health. Each CDR3 is given with its conserved first and last residue. Fields, in order: clone size, V gene, D gene, J gene, CDR3 DNA, CDR3 protein. A D gene is named only where the DNA matches it firmly. Clone size is shown for a subset of rows, as once, few, many or a class of expanded clone.

clone size: NA; V gene: TRBV12-3/TRBV12-4; D gene: NA; J gene: TRBJ2-7; CDR3 DNA: TGTGCCAGCACGGGCAGGACCCCTAAGAAGTACTTC; CDR3 protein: CASTGRTPKKYF
clone size: NA; V gene: TRBV20-1; D gene: NA; J gene: TRBJ2-1; CDR3 DNA: TGCAGTGCTAGAGATCGGACGACCGGGAACAATGAGCAGTTCTTC; CDR3 protein: CSARDRTTGNNEQFF
clone size: NA; V gene: TRBV5-1; D gene: NA; J gene: TRBJ2-3; CDR3 DNA: TGCGCCAGCAGCTCGGAGTCGTTTTTAGGCACAGATACGCGGTATTTT; CDR3 protein: CASSSESFLGTDTRYF
clone size: NA; V gene: TRBV3-1; D gene: TRBD1; J gene: TRBJ2-2; CDR3 DNA: TGTGCCAGCCGACTGAAGACAGGGTCTTCCGGGGAGCTGTTTTTT; CDR3 protein: CASRLKTGSSGELFF
clone size: NA; V gene: TRBV20-1; D gene: NA; J gene: TRBJ1-2; CDR3 DNA: TGCAGTGCTAGTCGGCACGTTAACTATGGCTGCACCTTC; CDR3 protein: CSASRHVNYGCTF
clone size: NA; V gene: TRBV19; D gene: TRBD1; J gene: TRBJ2-3; CDR3 DNA: TGTGCCAGTAGTAACAGACAGGGGGCGCCGAACACAGATACGCAGTATTTT; CDR3 protein: CASSNRQGAPNTDTQYF
clone size: NA; V gene: TRBV20-1; D gene: NA; J gene: TRBJ1-6; CDR3 DNA: TGCAGTGCTAGAGGACCAGGGGTCTCGCTGTCGCCCCTCCACTTT; CDR3 protein: CSARGPGVSLSPLHF
clone size: many; V gene: TRBV20-1; D gene: TRBD2; J gene: TRBJ2-1; CDR3 DNA: TGCAGTGCTAGAGATCTCGTCGGCGGGAGATTGAATGAGCAGTTCTTC; CDR3 protein: CSARDLVGGRLNEQFF
clone size: NA; V gene: TRBV7-2; D gene: TRBD1; J gene: TRBJ1-5; CDR3 DNA: TGTGCCAGCAGGTTGGACAGGTGGAGCAATCAGCCCCAGCATTTT; CDR3 protein: CASRLDRWSNQPQHF
clone size: NA; V gene: TRBV13; D gene: NA; J gene: TRBJ1-3; CDR3 DNA: TGTGCCAGCAGCTTAGGCCGGCTCTCCTCTGGAAACACCATATATTTT; CDR3 protein: CASSLGRLSSGNTIYF
clone size: NA; V gene: TRBV25-1; D gene: TRBD1; J gene: TRBJ1-2; CDR3 DNA: TGTGCCAGCAGTGAATATACCCGGACAGGGGGTGGCTACACCTTC; CDR3 protein: CASSEYTRTGGGYTF
clone size: NA; V gene: TRBV5-5; D gene: TRBD1; J gene: TRBJ1-1; CDR3 DNA: TGTGCCAGCAGCCCCGGGACAGGGATGATGAACACTGAAGCTTTCTTT; CDR3 protein: CASSPGTGMMNTEAFF
clone size: few; V gene: TRBV27; D gene: NA; J gene: TRBJ2-7; CDR3 DNA: TGTGCCAGCAGTTTATCGGCTACAGGAGGAGTCTCCTACGAGCAGTACTTC; CDR3 protein: CASSLSATGGVSYEQYF
clone size: NA; V gene: TRBV27; D gene: TRBD1; J gene: TRBJ1-2; CDR3 DNA: TGTGCCAGCAGTAATAGACAGGGATCGGGCTATGGCTACACCTTC; CDR3 protein: CASSNRQGSGYGYTF
clone size: NA; V gene: TRBV12-3/TRBV12-4; D gene: NA; J gene: TRBJ1-2; CDR3 DNA: TGTGCCAGCAGTTCGAAACCCACAGGATTTGCTAACTATGGCTACACCTTC; CDR3 protein: CASSSKPTGFANYGYTF
clone size: NA; V gene: TRBV20-1; D gene: NA; J gene: TRBJ1-2; CDR3 DNA: TGCAGTGCTAGAGATGTCAGGGCCCCTTATGGCTACACCTTC; CDR3 protein: CSARDVRAPYGYTF